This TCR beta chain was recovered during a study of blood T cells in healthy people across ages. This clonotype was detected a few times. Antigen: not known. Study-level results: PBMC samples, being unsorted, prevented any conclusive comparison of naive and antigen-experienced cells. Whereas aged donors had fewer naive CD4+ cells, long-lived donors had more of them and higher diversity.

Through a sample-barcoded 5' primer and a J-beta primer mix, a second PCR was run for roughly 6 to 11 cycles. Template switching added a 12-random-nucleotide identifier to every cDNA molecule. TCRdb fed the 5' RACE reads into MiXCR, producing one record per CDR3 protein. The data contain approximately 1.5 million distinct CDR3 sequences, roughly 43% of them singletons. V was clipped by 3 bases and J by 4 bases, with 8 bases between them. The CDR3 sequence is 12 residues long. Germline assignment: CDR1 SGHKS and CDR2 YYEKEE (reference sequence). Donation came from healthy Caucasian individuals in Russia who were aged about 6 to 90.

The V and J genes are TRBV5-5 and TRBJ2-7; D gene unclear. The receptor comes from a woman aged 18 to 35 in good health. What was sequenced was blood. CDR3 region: CASSSNTYEQYF. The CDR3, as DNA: TGTGCCAGCAGCTCCAACACGTACGAGCAGTACTTC.